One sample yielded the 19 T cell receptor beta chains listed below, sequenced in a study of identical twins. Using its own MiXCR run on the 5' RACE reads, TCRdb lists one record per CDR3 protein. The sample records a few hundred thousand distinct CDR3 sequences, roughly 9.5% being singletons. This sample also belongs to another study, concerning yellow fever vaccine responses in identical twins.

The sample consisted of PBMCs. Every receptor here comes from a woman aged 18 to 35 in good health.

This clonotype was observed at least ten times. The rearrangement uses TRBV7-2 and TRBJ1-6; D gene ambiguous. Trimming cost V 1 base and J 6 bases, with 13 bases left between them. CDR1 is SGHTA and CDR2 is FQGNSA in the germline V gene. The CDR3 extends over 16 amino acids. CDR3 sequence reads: CASSLGSSRANSPLHF. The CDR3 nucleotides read TGTGCCAGCAGCTTAGGCTCTTCTCGGGCTAATTCACCCCTCCACTTT.

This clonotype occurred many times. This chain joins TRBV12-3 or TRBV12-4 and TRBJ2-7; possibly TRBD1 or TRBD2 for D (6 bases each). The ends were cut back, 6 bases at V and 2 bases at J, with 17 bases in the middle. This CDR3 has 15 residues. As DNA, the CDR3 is TGTGCCAGCAGGGAGGGGGGAAAGGGAACCTACGAGCAGTACTTC. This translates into CASREGGKGTYEQYF.

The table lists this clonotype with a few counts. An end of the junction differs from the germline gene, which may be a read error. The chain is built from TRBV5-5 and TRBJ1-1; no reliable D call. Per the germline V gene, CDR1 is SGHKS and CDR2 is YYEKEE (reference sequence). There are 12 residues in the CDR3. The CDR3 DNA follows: TGTGCCAGCAGCTTGACTATGGGTGAAGCCTTCTTT. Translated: CASSLTMGEAFF.

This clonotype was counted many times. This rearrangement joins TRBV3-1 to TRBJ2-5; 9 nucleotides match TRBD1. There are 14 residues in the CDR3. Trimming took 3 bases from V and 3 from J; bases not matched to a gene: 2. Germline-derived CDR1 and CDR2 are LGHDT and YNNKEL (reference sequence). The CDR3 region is CASSQWTGEETQYF. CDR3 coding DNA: TGTGCCAGCAGCCAGTGGACAGGGGAAGAGACCCAGTACTTC.

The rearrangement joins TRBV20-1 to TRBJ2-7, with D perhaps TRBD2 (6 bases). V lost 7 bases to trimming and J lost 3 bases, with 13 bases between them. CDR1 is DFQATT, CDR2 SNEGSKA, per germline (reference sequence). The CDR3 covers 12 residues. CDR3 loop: CSGRVTGYEQYF. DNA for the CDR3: TGCAGTGGGAGGGTAACGGGCTACGAGCAGTACTTC.

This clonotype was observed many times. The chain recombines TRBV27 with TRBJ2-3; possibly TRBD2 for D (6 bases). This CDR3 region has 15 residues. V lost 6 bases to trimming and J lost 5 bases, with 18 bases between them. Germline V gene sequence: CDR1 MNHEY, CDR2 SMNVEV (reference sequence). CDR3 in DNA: TGTGCCAGCAGCTTCCTCCGGGAGCCCCAAGATACGCAGTATTTT. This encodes CASSFLREPQDTQYF.

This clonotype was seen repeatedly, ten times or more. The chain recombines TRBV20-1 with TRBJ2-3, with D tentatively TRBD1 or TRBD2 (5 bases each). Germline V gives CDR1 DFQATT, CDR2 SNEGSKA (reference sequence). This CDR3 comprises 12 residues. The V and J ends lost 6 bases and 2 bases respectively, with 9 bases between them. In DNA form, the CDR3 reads TGCAGTGCCGGGGACCTCACAGATACGCAGTATTTT. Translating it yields CSAGDLTDTQYF.

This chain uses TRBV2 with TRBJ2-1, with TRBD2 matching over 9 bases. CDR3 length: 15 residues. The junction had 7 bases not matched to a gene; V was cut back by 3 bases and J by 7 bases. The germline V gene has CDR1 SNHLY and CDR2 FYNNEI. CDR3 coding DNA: TGTGCCAGCAGTGAGCAAGCGGGAGGAATAAATGAGCAGTTCTTC. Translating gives CASSEQAGGINEQFF.

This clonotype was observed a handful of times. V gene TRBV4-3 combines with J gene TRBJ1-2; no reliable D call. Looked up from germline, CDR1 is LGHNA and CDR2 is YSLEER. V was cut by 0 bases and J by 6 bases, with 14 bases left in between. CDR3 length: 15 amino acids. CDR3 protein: CASSQDRALGHGYTF. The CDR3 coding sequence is TGCGCCAGCAGCCAAGATAGGGCCCTAGGTCATGGCTACACCTTC.

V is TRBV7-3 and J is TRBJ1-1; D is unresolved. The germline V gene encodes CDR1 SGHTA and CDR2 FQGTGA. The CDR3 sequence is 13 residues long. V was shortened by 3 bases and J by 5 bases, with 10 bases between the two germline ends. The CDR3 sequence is CASSLSRTTEAFF. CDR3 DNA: TGTGCCAGCAGCTTGAGCAGAACGACTGAAGCTTTCTTT.

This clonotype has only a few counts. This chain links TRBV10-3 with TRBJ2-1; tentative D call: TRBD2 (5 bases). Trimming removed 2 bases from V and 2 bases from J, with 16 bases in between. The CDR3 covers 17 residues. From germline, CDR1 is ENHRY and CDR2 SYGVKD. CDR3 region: CAISEPGGTRTYNEQFF. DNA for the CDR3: TGTGCCATCAGTGAGCCCGGAGGTACGCGGACCTACAATGAGCAGTTCTTC.

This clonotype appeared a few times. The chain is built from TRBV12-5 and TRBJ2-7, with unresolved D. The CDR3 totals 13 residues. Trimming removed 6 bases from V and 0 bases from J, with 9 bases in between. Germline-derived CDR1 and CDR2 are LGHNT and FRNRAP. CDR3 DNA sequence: TGTGCTAGTGGCCTGGACGACTCCTACGAGCAGTACTTC. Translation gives CASGLDDSYEQYF.

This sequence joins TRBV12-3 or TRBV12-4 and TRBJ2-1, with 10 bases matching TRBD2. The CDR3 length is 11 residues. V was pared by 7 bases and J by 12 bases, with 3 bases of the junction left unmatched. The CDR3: CASNSGGGQFF. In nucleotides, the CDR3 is TGTGCCAGCAACAGCGGGGGGGGGCAGTTCTTC.

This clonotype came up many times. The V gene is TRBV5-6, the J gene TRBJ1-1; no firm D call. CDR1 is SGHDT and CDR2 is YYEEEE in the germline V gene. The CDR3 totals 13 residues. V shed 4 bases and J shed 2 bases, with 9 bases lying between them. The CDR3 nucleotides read TGTGCCAGCAGCCACGGGAGTAACACTGAAGCTTTCTTT. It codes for CASSHGSNTEAFF.

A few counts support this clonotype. The CDR3 DNA reads as TGCGCCAGCAGCCCCCAAGCGGGTGGGTTGAGCGAGCAGTACTTC. Translated: CASSPQAGGLSEQYF. V and J are TRBV4-3 and TRBJ2-7, with D maybe TRBD2 (6 bases). Germline V gene lookup returns CDR1 LGHNA and CDR2 YSLEER. The germline V and J ends were trimmed by 4 bases and 6 bases, with 19 bases remaining between them. The CDR3 is 15 residues long.

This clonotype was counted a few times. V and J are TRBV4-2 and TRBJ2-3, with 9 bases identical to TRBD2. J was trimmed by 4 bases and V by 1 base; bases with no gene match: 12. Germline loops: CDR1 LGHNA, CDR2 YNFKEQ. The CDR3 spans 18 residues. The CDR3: CASSQGGSGSWSPDTQYF. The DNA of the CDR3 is TGTGCCAGCAGCCAAGGGGGTAGCGGGAGCTGGAGCCCAGATACGCAGTATTTT.

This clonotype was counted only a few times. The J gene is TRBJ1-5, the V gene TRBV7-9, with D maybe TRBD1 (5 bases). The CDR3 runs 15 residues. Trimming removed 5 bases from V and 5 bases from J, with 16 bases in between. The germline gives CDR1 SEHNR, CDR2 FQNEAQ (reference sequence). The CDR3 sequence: CASSPSGRDHQPQHF. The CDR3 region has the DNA TGTGCCAGCAGCCCGAGCGGACGGGACCATCAGCCCCAGCATTTT.

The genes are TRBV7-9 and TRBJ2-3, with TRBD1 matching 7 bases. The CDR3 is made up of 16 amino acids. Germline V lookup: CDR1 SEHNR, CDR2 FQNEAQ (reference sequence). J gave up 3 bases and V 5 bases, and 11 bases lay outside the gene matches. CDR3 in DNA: TGTGCCAGCAGCCCAGGGGACAGTGTTAGGACAGATACGCAGTATTTT. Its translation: CASSPGDSVRTDTQYF.

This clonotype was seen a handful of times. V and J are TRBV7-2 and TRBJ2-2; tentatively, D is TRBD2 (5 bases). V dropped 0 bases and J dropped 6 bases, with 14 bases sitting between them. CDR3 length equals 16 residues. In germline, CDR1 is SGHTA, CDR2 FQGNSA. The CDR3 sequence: CASSLAWSLSAGELFF. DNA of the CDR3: TGTGCCAGCAGCTTAGCCTGGAGCCTTAGCGCCGGGGAGCTGTTTTTT.